A single T cell receptor (beta chain) is shown here with its context. Its target is unknown. It was with random hexamers that roughly 0.45 to 1 ug RNA was reverse transcribed. The CDR3 of TCR beta was amplified by immunoSEQ multiplex PCR across 54 Vbeta and 13 Jbeta. TCRdb re-called the immunoSEQ multiplex PCR reads with MiXCR, one entry per CDR3 protein. The sample lists about 120,000 distinct CDR3 sequences; about 90% were seen once. The sequenced target, TCR beta, came from blood CD8+ and CD4+ T cells. Trimming cost V 4 bases and J 8 bases; bases outside gene matches: 5. Looked up from germline, CDR1 is MNHEY and CDR2 is SVGAGI. The CDR3 contains 13 residues. This entry is derived from a study of CD8 T cells in Susac syndrome. Regarding the study as a whole: The study acknowledged a relatively small number of individuals in its TCR sequencing and HLA analysis.

The sample taken for sequencing was CD8+ T cells from PBMCs. This sequence was found in a human donor in good health. The chain is built from TRBV6-5 and TRBJ2-1; 7 positions match TRBD2. The CDR3 DNA sequence: TGTGCCAGCAGTTCGGGACTATCATATGAGCAGTTCTTC. This gives the protein CASSSGLSYEQFF.